The 21 T cell receptor beta chains below were found in one sample sequenced in a study of shared clonotypes between healthy human individuals. Sequencing was performed with immunoSEQ multiplex PCR; in TCRdb, only in-frame clones are kept and a portion is missing. The table lists approximately 740,000 clones, over 65% of them singletons. The sequencing sample was made of memory CD4+ T cells sorted from blood. Sample subset: CD45RA-negative fraction. The receptors were sampled from a woman younger than 45 in good health.

The chain combines TRBV7-9 with TRBJ1-1; a possible D gene is TRBD1 (5 bases). The CDR3 consists of 13 residues. Trimming removed 5 bases at V and 6 bases at J, with 13 bases between. Germline-derived CDR1 and CDR2 are SEHNR and FQNEAQ (reference sequence). The CDR3 DNA sequence: TGTGCCAGCAGCAACAACGACAGTCCTGAAGCTTTCTTT. Its protein is CASSNNDSPEAFF.

The genes are TRBV29-1 and TRBJ2-5, with 7 bases identical to TRBD1. The CDR3 covers 14 residues. Germline lookup yields CDR1 SQVTM and CDR2 ANQGSEA. The V segment lost 7 bases and the J segment 2 bases; nucleotides outside the gene matches: 10. CDR3 nucleotides: TGCAGCGCCCAGGACAGGAAAAGACAAGAGACCCAGTACTTC. It specifies CSAQDRKRQETQYF.

V usage is TRBV5-1 and J usage is TRBJ2-1, with 10 bases that match TRBD1. This CDR3 is 16 amino acids long. V was pared by 4 bases and J by 3 bases, with 7 bases of the junction left unmatched. Germline CDR1 and CDR2: SGHRS and YFSETQ. The CDR3 sequence is CASSPRGDRGYNEQFF. The CDR3 DNA reads as TGCGCCAGCAGCCCTAGGGGGGACAGGGGCTACAATGAGCAGTTCTTC.

V gene TRBV2 combines with J gene TRBJ2-1; the D gene is possibly TRBD2 (6 bases). CDR1 and CDR2 from the germline V gene are SNHLY and FYNNEI. CDR3 length: 13 amino acids. V gave up 6 bases and J gave up 10 bases, with 16 bases separating them. CDR3 sequence: CASRTGLFAEQFF. CDR3 nucleotide sequence: TGTGCCAGCAGGACGGGACTTTTTGCCGAGCAGTTCTTC.

At least ten counts were recorded for this clone. V and J are TRBV28 and TRBJ1-5, with 9 nucleotides matching TRBD1. Germline V gives CDR1 MDHEN, CDR2 SYDVKM. The CDR3 is 15 amino acids. V was pared by 7 bases and J by 0 bases, with 4 bases of the junction left unmatched. CDR3 sequence reads: CASKKQGASNQPQHF. The CDR3 DNA reads as TGTGCCAGCAAGAAACAGGGGGCTAGCAATCAGCCCCAGCATTTT.

The chain links TRBV5-8 to TRBJ1-5; the D is unclear. Germline V gives CDR1 SGHTS, CDR2 YDEGEE. This CDR3 has 15 amino acids. V lost 4 bases, J lost 0 bases, and 11 bases lay in between. The CDR3 here is CASSPLRNSNQPQHF. CDR3 coding DNA: TGTGCCAGCAGCCCGCTGAGGAATAGCAATCAGCCCCAGCATTTT. Full variable domain (rest looked up from reference TRBV5-8 and TRBJ1-5): EAGVTQSPTHLIKTRGQQATLRCSPISGHTSVYWYQQALGLGLQFLLWYDEGEERNRGNFPPRFSGRQFPNYSSELNVNALELEDSALYLCASSPLRNSNQPQHFGDGTRLSIL.

The CDR3 loop is CASSLLVAAGNTIYF. The CDR3 DNA follows: TGCGCCAGCAGCCTTCTGGTGGCGGCTGGAAACACCATATATTTT. The V gene is TRBV4-1, the J gene TRBJ1-3, with D unresolved. The CDR3 has 15 residues. Deletions cut 4 bases from V and 2 bases from J, with 12 bases between. The V gene's germline CDR1 is MGHRA and CDR2 YSYEKL.

This clone occurred a few times. This chain links TRBV2 with TRBJ2-7, with D perhaps TRBD1 (6 bases). The CDR3 runs to 11 residues. Trimming removed 7 bases from V and 7 bases from J, with 11 bases in between. CDR1 SNHLY and CDR2 FYNNEI come from the germline V gene. CDR3 amino acids: CASMGAWEQYF. CDR3 DNA: TGTGCCAGCATGGGGGCATGGGAGCAGTACTTC.

This clone has ten or more counts. The rearrangement uses TRBV5-1 and TRBJ1-1, with a tentative D call TRBD1 (5 bases). V shed 3 bases and J shed 1 base, with 13 bases lying between them. The CDR3 spans 15 residues. CDR1 SGHRS and CDR2 YFSETQ come from the germline V gene. Here the CDR3 reads CASSSQPGPNTEAFF. The CDR3 DNA sequence: TGCGCCAGCAGCTCCCAACCAGGGCCGAACACTGAAGCTTTCTTT. The entire variable domain, with the rest obtained from reference TRBV5-1 and TRBJ1-1, is as follows: KAGVTQTPRYLIKTRGQQVTLSCSPISGHRSVSWYQQTPGQGLQFLFEYFSETQRNKGNFPGRFSGRQFSNSRSEMNVSTLELGDSALYLCASSSQPGPNTEAFFGQGTRLTVV.

The chain is built from TRBV11-2 and TRBJ2-5; 7 bases fit TRBD2. Germline V gene lookup returns CDR1 SGHAT and CDR2 FQNNGV. CDR3 size: 13 residues. The J segment lost 5 bases and the V segment lost 4 bases, leaving 4 bases of the junction unmatched. The CDR3 is CASSWGGAETQYF. DNA for the CDR3: TGTGCCAGCAGCTGGGGGGGTGCGGAGACCCAGTACTTC.

V gene TRBV2 combines with J gene TRBJ2-5, with D unresolved. The CDR3 has 15 residues. V lost 3 bases and J 2 bases, leaving 13 bases between the germline ends. Germline V lookup: CDR1 SNHLY, CDR2 FYNNEI. The CDR3: CASSDWGGEQETQYF. CDR3 in DNA: TGTGCCAGCAGTGATTGGGGTGGTGAACAAGAGACCCAGTACTTC.

V usage is TRBV9 and J usage is TRBJ2-2, with 11 bases that match TRBD2. J gave up 3 bases and V 2 bases, and 3 bases lay outside the gene matches. The CDR3 spans 16 residues. Germline V gene data show CDR1 as SGDLS and CDR2 as YYNGEE. The CDR3 sequence is CASSVTSGSDTGELFF. The DNA for the CDR3 is TGTGCCAGCAGCGTTACTAGCGGGAGCGACACCGGGGAGCTGTTTTTT.

The genes are TRBV15 and TRBJ2-7; TRBD2 agrees at 9 bases. The V segment lost 8 bases and the J segment 4 bases; nucleotides outside the gene matches: 6. The germline V gene has CDR1 LNHNV and CDR2 YYDKDF (reference sequence). The length of the CDR3 is 13 residues. The CDR3 is CATAEREAYEQYF. The DNA of the CDR3 is TGTGCCACCGCCGAGCGGGAGGCTTACGAGCAGTACTTC.

This clone was recorded a few times. The chain combines TRBV6-6 with TRBJ2-7, with 8 positions matching TRBD1. This CDR3 has 13 amino acids. Germline loops: CDR1 MNHNY, CDR2 SVGAGI (reference sequence). V shed 7 bases and J 6 bases; nucleotides not matched to a gene: 8. As DNA, the CDR3 is TGTGCCAGCAATGGACAGGGAGTTGGCGAGCAGTACTTC. Translated: CASNGQGVGEQYF.

V and J are TRBV7-6 and TRBJ1-1; D perhaps matches TRBD1 (5 bases). The CDR3 contains 16 residues. Trimming stripped 1 base from V and 5 bases from J, with 17 bases between. The germline V gene encodes CDR1 SGHVS and CDR2 FNYEAQ. CDR3 in DNA: TGTGCCAGCAGCTTAGAGTGGGGCACAGCGAGGACTGAAGCTTTCTTT. Translating gives CASSLEWGTARTEAFF.

At least ten counts were recorded for this clone. The rearrangement uses TRBV4-2 and TRBJ1-2, with a weak D call TRBD1 (6 bases). The CDR3 is 14 amino acids. Deletions cut 4 bases from V and 2 bases from J, with 11 bases between. Per germline, CDR1 LGHNA and CDR2 YNFKEQ. CDR3 DNA: TGTGCCAGCAGCCCGGACAGTTTCAACTATGGCTACACCTTC. Translation gives CASSPDSFNYGYTF.

The J gene is TRBJ1-2, the V gene TRBV5-6; 10 nucleotides line up with TRBD1. J was trimmed by 8 bases and V by 2 bases; bases with no gene match: 9. In germline, CDR1 is SGHDT, CDR2 YYEEEE. The CDR3 consists of 15 residues. The CDR3 region has the DNA TGTGCCAGCAGCTTTGACAGGGGGCGCGGGTCCGGCTACACCTTC. Translation: CASSFDRGRGSGYTF. The full variable domain, completed using reference TRBV5-6 and TRBJ1-2, is DAGVTQSPTHLIKTRGQQVTLRCSPKSGHDTVSWYQQALGQGPQFIFQYYEEEERQRGNFPDRFSGHQFPNYSSELNVNALLLGDSALYLCASSFDRGRGSGYTFGSGTRLTVV.

The chain couples TRBV30 to TRBJ1-4; D ambiguous. Germline V gene data show CDR1 as GTSNPN and CDR2 as SVGIG (reference sequence). CDR3 length equals 12 residues. V was trimmed by 0 bases and J by 7 bases, leaving 6 bases between them. CDR3 bases: TGTGCCTGGAGTGTACGGATTGAAAAACTGTTTTTT. Translation: CAWSVRIEKLFF. Complete variable domain (other parts from reference TRBV30 and TRBJ1-4): SQTIHQWPATLVQPVGSPLSLECTVEGTSNPNLYWYRQAAGRGLQLLFYSVGIGQISSEVPQNLSASRPQDRQFILSSKKLLLSDSGFYLCAWSVRIEKLFFGSGTQLSVL.

This clone occurred once. The chain employs TRBV7-2 and TRBJ2-3; 8 bases match TRBD2. Germline assignment: CDR1 SGHTA and CDR2 FQGNSA. Trimming cost V 0 bases and J 7 bases; bases outside gene matches: 12. This CDR3 spans 17 amino acids. CDR3 sequence reads: CASSLAHRAGVGHTQYF. The CDR3 DNA reads TGTGCCAGCAGCTTAGCGCATCGAGCGGGAGTAGGACATACGCAGTATTTT.

V gene TRBV4-2 combines with J gene TRBJ2-1, with D perhaps TRBD1 (5 bases). Germline-derived CDR1 and CDR2 are LGHNA and YNFKEQ. Trimming left V 1 base short and J 3 bases short, with 10 bases between. The CDR3 has 15 residues. DNA for the CDR3: TGTGCCAGCAGCCAAGGGCAGGGTAGCTACAATGAGCAGTTCTTC. It encodes CASSQGQGSYNEQFF.

V usage is TRBV2 and J usage is TRBJ2-7; no clear D. Trimming removed 3 bases at V and 4 bases at J, with 10 bases between. The germline CDR1 and CDR2 sequences are SNHLY and FYNNEI. This CDR3 has 13 residues. CDR3 region: CASSEVKRYEQYF. CDR3 bases: TGTGCCAGCAGTGAGGTCAAACGGTACGAGCAGTACTTC. Complete variable domain (other parts from reference TRBV2 and TRBJ2-7): EPEVTQTPSHQVTQMGQEVILRCVPISNHLYFYWYRQILGQKVEFLVSFYNNEISEKSEIFDDQFSVERPDGSNFTLKIRSTKLEDSAMYFCASSEVKRYEQYFGPGTRLTVT.